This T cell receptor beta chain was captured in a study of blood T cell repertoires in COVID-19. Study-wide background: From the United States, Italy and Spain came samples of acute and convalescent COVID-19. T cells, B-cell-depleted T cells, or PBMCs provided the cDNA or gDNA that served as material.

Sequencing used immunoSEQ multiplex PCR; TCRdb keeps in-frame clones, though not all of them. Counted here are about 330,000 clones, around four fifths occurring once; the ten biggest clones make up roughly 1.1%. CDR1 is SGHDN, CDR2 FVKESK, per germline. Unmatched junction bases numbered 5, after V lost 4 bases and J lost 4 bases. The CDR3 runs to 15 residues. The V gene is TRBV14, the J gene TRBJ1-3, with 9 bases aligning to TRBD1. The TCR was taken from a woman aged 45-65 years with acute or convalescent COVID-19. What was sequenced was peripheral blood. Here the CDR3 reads CASSRDRGSGNTIYF. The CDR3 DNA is TGTGCCAGCAGCCGAGACAGGGGGTCAGGAAACACCATATATTTT. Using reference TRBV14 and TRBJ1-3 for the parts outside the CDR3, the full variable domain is EAGVTQFPSHSVIEKGQTVTLRCDPISGHDNLYWYRRVMGKEIKFLLHFVKESKQDESGMPNNRFLAERTGGTYSTLKVQPAELEDSGVYFCASSRDRGSGNTIYFGEGSWLTVV.